This T cell receptor (beta chain) was obtained from a study of blood T cell repertoires in COVID-19. Study as a whole: The origin of the acute and convalescent COVID-19 samples was the United States, Italy and Spain. The analysed material was cDNA or gDNA that came from T cells, B-cell-depleted T cells, or PBMCs.

Per the authors' pipeline: Estimated nucleated cell counts came from reference gene primer amplification. Generated by immunoSEQ multiplex PCR, the TCRdb table keeps only in-frame clones and is missing some. V and J calls and clone size are copied from that table; D and trimming were computed from the DNA. Of 60,000 to 65,000 clones listed, over 80% are singletons. J gave up 2 bases and V 3 bases, and 3 bases lay outside the gene matches. This CDR3 is built from 17 residues. Germline CDR1 and CDR2: SGHRS and YFSETQ. V and J are TRBV5-1 and TRBJ2-3; 16 nucleotides agree with TRBD2. The receptor comes from a human donor with active COVID-19. The donor label of this sample is uncertain. Sequenced material: peripheral blood. Here the CDR3 reads CASSSGLAGGFTDTQYF. CDR3 DNA sequence: TGCGCCAGCAGCTCGGGACTAGCGGGGGGGTTCACAGATACGCAGTATTTT.